These 12 T cell receptor beta chains were all obtained from the same sample, sequenced in a study of OX40 agonist ivuxolimab in advanced cancers. Libraries were prepared by immunoSEQ multiplex PCR; TCRdb keeps only in-frame clonotypes and omits some of them. The sample includes about 64,000 clones, 87% of them seen just once. The source material was CD4+ or CD8+ T cells sorted from blood, sampled in a trial of the OX40 agonist ivuxolimab. Source of these receptors: an adult with an advanced solid tumor such as melanoma, head and neck, liver or kidney cancer.

This chain links TRBV19 with TRBJ2-2; 8 nucleotides agree with TRBD1. V lost 9 bases and J lost 6; bases outside the gene matches: 12. The CDR3 is 15 amino acids. Germline values: CDR1 LNHDA, CDR2 SQIVND (reference sequence). This CDR3 is CASFQGAMRAGELFF. The CDR3 bases are TGTGCCAGCTTCCAGGGGGCGATGCGAGCCGGGGAGCTGTTTTTT.

The rearrangement joins TRBV27 to TRBJ1-4, with D possibly TRBD1 on 6 matching bases. This CDR3 is 16 amino acids long. V lost 0 bases and J 7 bases, leaving 15 bases between the germline ends. Germline CDR1 and CDR2: MNHEY and SMNVEV (reference sequence). The CDR3 loop is CASSLSRGGRAEKLFF. The CDR3 DNA follows: TGTGCCAGCAGTTTATCGAGGGGGGGGCGCGCTGAAAAACTGTTTTTT.

The chain carries TRBV28 and TRBJ2-5; 9 positions agree with TRBD2. The CDR3 spans 15 residues. Trimming took 5 bases from V and 3 from J; bases not matched to a gene: 7. Germline CDR1 MDHEN, CDR2 SYDVKM. The CDR3 DNA sequence: TGTGCCAGCAGTCCCTTTAGCGGGGGAAAAGAGACCCAGTACTTC. Its protein product is CASSPFSGGKETQYF.

The genes are TRBV6-1 and TRBJ1-5; TRBD1 matches 10 bases. Germline-derived CDR1 and CDR2 are MNHNS and SASEGT. This CDR3 contains 15 residues. V lost 3 bases to trimming and J lost 4 bases; unmatched junction nucleotides: 3. The CDR3 here is CASSDQDRGNQPQHF. In DNA form, the CDR3 reads TGTGCCAGCAGTGACCAGGACAGGGGGAATCAGCCCCAGCATTTT.

J is TRBJ1-6 and V is TRBV30; D not certain. Trimming took 0 bases from V and 7 from J, leaving 7 bases between them. Germline CDR1 is GTSNPN and CDR2 is SVGIG (reference sequence). The CDR3 extends over 13 amino acids. CDR3 sequence (DNA): TGTGCCTGGAGTGTACAGCAGAATTCACCCCTCCACTTT. It yields the protein CAWSVQQNSPLHF.

This sequence joins TRBV5-1 and TRBJ2-5; 10 bases are shared with TRBD2. Germline V gene data show CDR1 as SGHRS and CDR2 as YFSETQ. CDR3 length: 14 residues. The V gene end was trimmed by 3 bases and the J gene end by 5 bases; junction bases not matched to a gene: 4. This chain's CDR3 is CASSSLAGEETQYF. In DNA form, the CDR3 reads TGCGCCAGCAGCTCCCTAGCGGGAGAGGAGACCCAGTACTTC.

The chain joins TRBV28 to TRBJ2-5; 7 nucleotides align to TRBD2. The V and J ends lost 6 bases and 2 bases, in that order; junction bases with no gene match: 3. Germline V CDR1 and CDR2: MDHEN, SYDVKM. There are 13 residues in the CDR3. The CDR3 here is CASSPGLQETQYF. The CDR3 nucleotides read TGTGCCAGCAGCCCGGGACTACAAGAGACCCAGTACTTC.

The chain joins TRBV6-1 to TRBJ1-4; 10 nucleotides align to TRBD1. The CDR3 has 15 amino acids. Germline V gene data show CDR1 as MNHNS and CDR2 as SASEGT. Trimming removed 7 bases from V and 8 bases from J; junction bases left unmatched: 10. The CDR3 here is CASTPGQGGIEKLFF. The CDR3 nucleotides are TGTGCCAGCACCCCCGGACAGGGGGGAATCGAAAAACTGTTTTTT.

Only a few counts were recorded for this clone. The chain uses TRBV7-8 and TRBJ1-2, with TRBD1 matching 8 bases. The germline V gene encodes CDR1 SGHVS and CDR2 FQNEAQ. After removal of 5 bases from V and 8 bases from J, the junction contained 10 bases not matched to a gene. The CDR3 runs to 14 residues. The CDR3 region is CASSAGGAKSGYTF. The CDR3 bases are TGTGCCAGCAGCGCAGGGGGCGCAAAATCCGGCTACACCTTC.

The rearrangement uses TRBV28 and TRBJ2-2; D is possibly TRBD2 (6 bases). CDR1 MDHEN and CDR2 SYDVKM come from the germline V gene. This CDR3 is built from 14 residues. The V gene lost 6 bases and the J gene lost 4 bases, with 12 bases spanning the gap. Written as DNA, the CDR3 is TGTGCCAGCAGGCACGGGACTCCCACCGGGGAGCTGTTTTTT. This translates into CASRHGTPTGELFF.

This chain links TRBV7-2 with TRBJ2-6; 15 bases match TRBD2. The ends lost 4 bases at V and 3 bases at J; junction bases unmatched: 7. Germline V gives CDR1 SGHTA, CDR2 FQGNSA. The CDR3 is 19 residues long. The CDR3 sequence: CASSSLGLAGGGGANVLTF. The CDR3 nucleotides read TGTGCCAGCAGCTCCCTCGGACTAGCGGGAGGGGGTGGGGCCAACGTCCTGACTTTC.

This chain joins TRBV2 and TRBJ2-5; no clear D gene. Germline CDR1 and CDR2: SNHLY and FYNNEI. This CDR3 contains 14 residues. With 4 bases removed from V and 0 bases from J, the gap between germline ends came to 9 bases. In DNA form, the CDR3 reads TGTGCCAGCAGTGGGGATCCGTACCAAGAGACCCAGTACTTC. It is translated as CASSGDPYQETQYF.